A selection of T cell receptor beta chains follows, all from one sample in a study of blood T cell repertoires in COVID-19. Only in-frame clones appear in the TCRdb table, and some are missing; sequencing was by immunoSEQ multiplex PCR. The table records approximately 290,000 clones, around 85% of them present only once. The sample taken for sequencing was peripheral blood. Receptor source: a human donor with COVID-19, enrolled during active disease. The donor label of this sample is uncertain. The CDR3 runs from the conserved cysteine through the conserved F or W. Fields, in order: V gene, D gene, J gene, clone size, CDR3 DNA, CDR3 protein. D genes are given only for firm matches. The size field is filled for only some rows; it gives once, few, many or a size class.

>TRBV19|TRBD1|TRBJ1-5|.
TGTGCCAGTAGTAGCCGGACAGGGACTTATAGCAATCAGCCCCAGCATTTT
CASSSRTGTYSNQPQHF
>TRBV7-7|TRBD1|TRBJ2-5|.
TGTGCTAGCAGCCCCTATCCCCGACAGGGCTTAGAGACCCAGTACTTC
CASSPYPRQGLETQYF
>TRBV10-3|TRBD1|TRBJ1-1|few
TGTGCCATCGGAGACCAGGGGGCGGGGACTGAAGCTTTCTTT
CAIGDQGAGTEAFF
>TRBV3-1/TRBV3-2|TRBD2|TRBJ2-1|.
TGTGCCAGCAGCCAGCGTGGACTAGCGTCCTACAATGAGCAGTTCTTC
CASSQRGLASYNEQFF
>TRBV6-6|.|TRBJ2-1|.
TGTGCCAGCAGTTACTCGGAGTATGCGGGCGAGCAGTTCTTC
CASSYSEYAGEQFF
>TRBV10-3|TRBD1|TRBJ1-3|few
TGTGCCATCAGTGCCCATGCCGGGACAGGGGGATCCGCTGGAAACACCATATATTTT
CAISAHAGTGGSAGNTIYF
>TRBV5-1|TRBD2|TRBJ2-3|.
TGCGCCAGCAGTTCTGGGGACTATGCAGATACGCAGTATTTT
CASSSGDYADTQYF
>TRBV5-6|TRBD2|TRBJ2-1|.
TGTGCCAGCAGCTTGGAGGCGGGAGGGATGAATGAGCAGTTCTTC
CASSLEAGGMNEQFF
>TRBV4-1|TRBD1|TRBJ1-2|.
TGCGCCAGCAGCCAAGGCTTACGGACAGGGAAGGATGGCTACACCTTC
CASSQGLRTGKDGYTF
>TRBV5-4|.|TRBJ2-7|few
TGTGCCAGCAGCCGGCCCGGGACACAGGGCTACGAGCAGTACTTC
CASSRPGTQGYEQYF
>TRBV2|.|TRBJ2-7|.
TGTGCCAGCGCACCTTCCGGGACACTTTTCTACGAGCAGTACTTC
CASAPSGTLFYEQYF
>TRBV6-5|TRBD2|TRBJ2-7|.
TGTGCCACACAACGAGGGGTAGCGGGAAACTACGAGCAGTACTTC
CATQRGVAGNYEQYF
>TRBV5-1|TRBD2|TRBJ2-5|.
TGCGCCAGCAGCTTGGAACCGGGAGGAAGTGTGGAGACCCAGTACTTC
CASSLEPGGSVETQYF
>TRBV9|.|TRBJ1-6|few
TGTGCCAGCAGCGTAGAACCAAACCCGAAGACCAGGCCCCTCCACTTT
CASSVEPNPKTRPLHF
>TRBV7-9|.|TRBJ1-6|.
TGTGCCAGCAGCCTCGGACACGATAATTCACCCCTCCACTTT
CASSLGHDNSPLHF
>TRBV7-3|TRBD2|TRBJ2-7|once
TGTGCCAGCAGCTTAACGGGTGTACGGGGGGACGAGCAGTACTTC
CASSLTGVRGDEQYF
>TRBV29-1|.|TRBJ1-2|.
TGCAGCGTCCGGACAACAAGCGGCTACACCTTC
CSVRTTSGYTF
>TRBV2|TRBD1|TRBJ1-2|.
TGTGCCAGTAGGGGTCCCAGGGGGCGTTCCTATGGCTACACCTTC
CASRGPRGRSYGYTF
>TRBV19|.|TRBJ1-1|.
TGTGCCAGTAGTATCTCAGGGAACACTGAAGCTTTCTTT
CASSISGNTEAFF
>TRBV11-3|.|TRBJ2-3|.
TGTGCCAGCAGCTTAGTGAGCACTGCAGATACGCAGTATTTT
CASSLVSTADTQYF